The 15 T cell receptor beta chains below come from one sample, sequenced in a study of blood T cell repertoires in COVID-19. The assay was immunoSEQ multiplex PCR, and TCRdb's table has in-frame clones only and misses some. This table holds roughly 200,000 clones, roughly nine tenths found once. The sequencing sample was made of peripheral blood. These receptors were taken from a woman between 18 and 29 years old who had recovered from COVID-19.

The chain carries TRBV7-8 and TRBJ2-7; TRBD2 might be the D (6 bases). Germline V gene lookup returns CDR1 SGHVS and CDR2 FQNEAQ. V shed 2 bases and J shed 1 base, with 12 bases lying between them. The CDR3 runs to 15 residues. The CDR3 nucleotides read TGTGCCAGCAGCTTACCGGCTAGCGTTTCCTACGAGCAGTACTTC. Amino acid sequence: CASSLPASVSYEQYF.

V and J are TRBV7-2 and TRBJ2-7; a possible D gene is TRBD2 (6 bases). Trimming stripped 6 bases from V and 0 bases from J, with 12 bases between. This CDR3 contains 14 residues. Germline CDR1 is SGHTA and CDR2 is FQGNSA. The CDR3 region has the DNA TGTGCCAGCAGTGCTAGCGCCCACTCCTACGAGCAGTACTTC. Encoded protein: CASSASAHSYEQYF.

V gene TRBV3-1 (or the pseudogene TRBV3-2) combines with J gene TRBJ2-1; 9 bases map to TRBD2. Trimming took 2 bases from V and 0 from J; bases not matched to a gene: 14. The CDR3 sequence is 20 residues long. CDR1 and CDR2 from the germline V gene are LGHDT and YNNKEL (reference sequence). CDR3: CASSQFGIPLAGYSYNEQFF. The DNA of the CDR3 is TGTGCCAGCAGCCAATTCGGGATACCGCTAGCGGGGTACTCCTACAATGAGCAGTTCTTC.

The V gene is TRBV29-1, the J gene TRBJ1-3; possible D gene TRBD1, 6 bases. Trimming pared 4 bases from V and 0 bases from J, leaving 10 bases between. The CDR3 loop spans 14 amino acids. CDR1 SQVTM and CDR2 ANQGSEA come from the germline V gene. CDR3 DNA: TGCAGCGTTGCCCAGGGGTACTCTGGAAACACCATATATTTT. Its protein product is CSVAQGYSGNTIYF.

The rearrangement uses TRBV28 and TRBJ1-1; 9 nucleotides match TRBD1. The V and J ends lost 4 bases and 5 bases, in that order; junction bases with no gene match: 8. CDR1 is MDHEN and CDR2 is SYDVKM in the germline V gene. This CDR3 contains 15 residues. DNA for the CDR3: TGTGCCAGCAGTTACTACGGACAGGGGTCAACTGAAGCTTTCTTT. It is translated as CASSYYGQGSTEAFF.

J is TRBJ2-6 and V is TRBV4-3, with D uncertain. Germline V gene lookup returns CDR1 LGHNA and CDR2 YSLEER. The CDR3 length is 14 residues. Trimming removed 4 bases at V and 0 bases at J, with 4 bases between. CDR3 sequence reads: CASSPSSGANVLTF. The DNA of the CDR3 is TGCGCCAGCAGCCCCTCCTCTGGGGCCAACGTCCTGACTTTC.

V usage is TRBV4-2 and J usage is TRBJ2-1, with 11 bases lining up with TRBD2. V was clipped by 1 base and J by 9 bases; unmatched bases: 5. In germline, CDR1 is LGHNA, CDR2 YNFKEQ. The CDR3 has 15 amino acids. In nucleotides, the CDR3 is TGTGCCAGCAGCCAAGGACTAGCGGGACAGACTGAGCAGTTCTTC. Residues: CASSQGLAGQTEQFF.

This sequence joins TRBV27 and TRBJ1-2; no clear D. Trimming stripped 2 bases from V and 3 bases from J, with 7 bases between. The CDR3 runs to 13 residues. Germline assignment: CDR1 MNHEY and CDR2 SMNVEV (reference sequence). CDR3 in amino acids: CASSLNSYYGYTF. DNA for the CDR3: TGTGCCAGCAGTTTAAACAGCTACTATGGCTACACCTTC.

The chain recombines TRBV6-5 with TRBJ2-7; TRBD2 is a possible D gene (6 bases). The V and J ends lost 8 bases and 0 bases respectively, with 11 bases between them. The CDR3 contains 13 residues. Germline V gene data show CDR1 as MNHEY and CDR2 as SVGAGI. CDR3 sequence: CASEAGFSYEQYF. The CDR3 DNA follows: TGTGCCAGCGAAGCGGGCTTCTCCTACGAGCAGTACTTC.

At least ten counts were recorded for this clone. The rearrangement links TRBV19 to TRBJ1-1; the match to TRBD1 covers 7 bases. CDR1 LNHDA and CDR2 SQIVND come from the germline V gene (reference sequence). The CDR3 runs 15 residues. The V segment lost 3 bases and the J segment 4 bases; nucleotides outside the gene matches: 8. The CDR3 nucleotides are TGTGCCAGTAGTATGGGACAGCATCTCTTCACTGAAGCTTTCTTT. This codes for CASSMGQHLFTEAFF.

This chain joins TRBV7-2 and TRBJ2-3; 9 bases line up with TRBD2. V was clipped by 5 bases and J by 5 bases; unmatched bases: 5. This CDR3 is built from 14 residues. Germline V lookup: CDR1 SGHTA, CDR2 FQGNSA. The DNA of the CDR3 is TGTGCCAGCAGCAGGACTAGCGTGAAAGATACGCAGTATTTT. Amino acid sequence: CASSRTSVKDTQYF.

V gene TRBV4-1 combines with J gene TRBJ1-1; D gene unclear. The V gene's germline CDR1 is MGHRA and CDR2 YSYEKL. V lost 2 bases to trimming and J lost 2 bases, with 9 bases between them. The CDR3 loop spans 14 amino acids. The CDR3 region is CASSQFPKNTEAFF. CDR3 bases: TGCGCCAGCAGCCAATTTCCTAAAAACACTGAAGCTTTCTTT.

This sequence joins TRBV27 and TRBJ1-1, with D uncertain. This CDR3 has 13 amino acids. Trimming removed 6 bases at V and 1 base at J, with 9 bases between. Germline-derived CDR1 and CDR2 are MNHEY and SMNVEV (reference sequence). The CDR3 sequence: CASRASGNTEAFF. CDR3 nucleotides: TGTGCCAGCAGAGCTTCGGGGAACACTGAAGCTTTCTTT.

This chain joins TRBV5-1 and TRBJ2-7; 11 bases fit TRBD2. This CDR3 has 18 residues. J gave up 2 bases and V 0 bases, and 10 bases lay outside the gene matches. CDR1 is SGHRS and CDR2 is YFSETQ in the germline V gene. CDR3 bases: TGCGCCAGCAGCTTGGTAGGCTTAGCGGGAGGGCCCCCCTACGAGCAGTACTTC. The encoded protein is CASSLVGLAGGPPYEQYF.

The chain uses TRBV30 and TRBJ2-7, with 9 bases aligning to TRBD1. This CDR3 comprises 13 residues. CDR1 GTSNPN and CDR2 SVGIG come from the germline V gene (reference sequence). J was trimmed by 5 bases and V by 2 bases; bases with no gene match: 4. The CDR3 region has the DNA TGTGCCTGGAGTAACCGACAGGGGGACGAGCAGTACTTC. Translated, it gives CAWSNRQGDEQYF.